These 28 T cell receptor beta chains were sequenced from one sample in a study of blood T cell repertoires in COVID-19. Produced via immunoSEQ multiplex PCR; TCRdb's table is partial and in-frame only. Found here are about 190,000 clones, roughly 80% of them singletons; the top ten hold over 10%. Sequenced material: peripheral blood. The receptors were sampled from a woman aged 45-65 years with acute or convalescent COVID-19.

This clone was observed a few times. The rearrangement links TRBV7-2 to TRBJ2-1, with D unclear. From germline, CDR1 is SGHTA and CDR2 FQGNSA. The germline V and J ends were trimmed by 4 bases and 3 bases, with 10 bases remaining between them. This CDR3 contains 14 residues. CDR3 DNA: TGTGCCAGCAGCTCCCCGGGTCTCTACAATGAGCAGTTCTTC. Protein sequence: CASSSPGLYNEQFF.

The chain carries TRBV18 and TRBJ1-6, with a tentative D call TRBD1 (6 bases). Germline V gene data show CDR1 as KGHSH and CDR2 as LQKENI. The CDR3 extends over 14 amino acids. V dropped 5 bases and J dropped 8 bases, with 13 bases sitting between them. The CDR3 region is CASSIRDIDSPLHF. The CDR3 DNA is TGTGCCAGCTCAATCCGGGACATAGATTCACCCCTCCACTTT.

The chain uses TRBV18 and TRBJ2-3; maybe TRBD1 (5 bases). This CDR3 is built from 15 residues. Trimming removed 5 bases from V and 2 bases from J, with 14 bases in between. Germline V lookup: CDR1 KGHSH, CDR2 LQKENI. CDR3 bases: TGTGCCAGCTCAGACCAGGACACCTACACAGATACGCAGTATTTT. This codes for CASSDQDTYTDTQYF.

V and J are TRBV9 and TRBJ2-3; TRBD2 matches 12 bases. The CDR3 is made up of 16 amino acids. V shed 2 bases, J shed 6 bases, and the junction held 7 bases outside the gene matches. The germline gives CDR1 SGDLS, CDR2 YYNGEE. CDR3: CASSVLTSGGVDTQYF. The CDR3 bases are TGTGCCAGCAGCGTCCTGACTAGCGGGGGTGTGGATACGCAGTATTTT.

The genes are TRBV28 and TRBJ1-4; tentative D call: TRBD1 (6 bases). Trimming shortened V by 5 bases and J by 16 bases, and 17 bases separated the two germline ends. Germline lookup yields CDR1 MDHEN and CDR2 SYDVKM. The CDR3 consists of 12 residues. CDR3 DNA sequence: TGTGCCAGCAGTCAATACACAGGGTTCCGGTTTTTT. It specifies CASSQYTGFRFF.

The rearrangement links TRBV18 to TRBJ1-5; TRBD1 agrees at 7 bases. The germline V gene has CDR1 KGHSH and CDR2 LQKENI. This CDR3 comprises 15 residues. The J segment lost 8 bases and the V segment lost 6 bases, leaving 13 bases of the junction unmatched. Here the CDR3 reads CASSPGDRDQKPQHF. The CDR3 DNA follows: TGTGCCAGCTCGCCCGGAGACAGGGATCAAAAGCCCCAGCATTTT.

This clone was observed a few times. CDR3 residues: CASSPAGGDEQFF. In nucleotides, the CDR3 is TGTGCCAGCAGTCCCGCGGGGGGCGATGAGCAGTTCTTC. This chain uses TRBV28 with TRBJ2-1; TRBD2 aligns across 8 bases. With 5 bases clipped from V and 8 bases from J, the junction kept 5 bases outside the gene matches. Germline V gene lookup returns CDR1 MDHEN and CDR2 SYDVKM. The CDR3 runs to 13 residues.

V is TRBV7-2 and J is TRBJ2-2; TRBD1 matches at 8 bases. Germline V lookup: CDR1 SGHTA, CDR2 FQGNSA. CDR3 length: 15 residues. With V trimmed by 4 bases and J by 1 base, 2 bases remained unmatched. The CDR3 bases are TGTGCCAGCAGCTCGGACAGGGTGAACACCGGGGAGCTGTTTTTT. This sequence encodes CASSSDRVNTGELFF.

The V call is TRBV30, the J call TRBJ1-5; a weak D match, TRBD1 (6 bases). Deletions cut 3 bases from V and 6 bases from J, with 15 bases between. The CDR3 has 14 residues. CDR1 GTSNPN and CDR2 SVGIG come from the germline V gene (reference sequence). The CDR3: CAWSGGLGAQPQHF. The CDR3 DNA is TGTGCCTGGAGCGGAGGACTGGGGGCTCAGCCCCAGCATTTT.

This chain joins TRBV9 and TRBJ2-3; 9 bases are shared with TRBD2. CDR1 and CDR2 from the germline V gene are SGDLS and YYNGEE. V dropped 0 bases and J dropped 5; count of bases not matched to a gene: 7. The CDR3 totals 16 residues. The DNA for the CDR3 is TGTGCCAGCAGCGTAGTTGCGGGGGGGCCCGGAGATACGCAGTATTTT. Translated, it gives CASSVVAGGPGDTQYF. Combining the CDR3 with reference TRBV9 and TRBJ2-3 gives the whole variable domain DSGVTQTPKHLITATGQRVTLRCSPRSGDLSVYWYQQSLDQGLQFLIQYYNGEERAKGNILERFSAQQFPDLHSELNLSSLELGDSALYFCASSVVAGGPGDTQYFGPGTRLTVL.

This sequence joins TRBV19 and TRBJ1-5; D is perhaps TRBD1 (5 bases). The CDR3 totals 14 residues. The germline V gene has CDR1 LNHDA and CDR2 SQIVND (reference sequence). V lost 4 bases to trimming and J lost 6 bases, with 13 bases between them. The CDR3 loop reads CASSTQRGGQPQHF. Here the CDR3 DNA reads TGTGCCAGTAGTACGCAAAGGGGAGGTCAGCCCCAGCATTTT.

V gene TRBV7-2 combines with J gene TRBJ2-2; 10 bases map to TRBD1. This CDR3 has 16 residues. V lost 5 bases, J lost 0 bases, and 3 bases stayed unmatched. The germline CDR1 and CDR2 sequences are SGHTA and FQGNSA. The CDR3 here is CASSKDRGSNTGELFF. CDR3 nucleotide sequence: TGTGCCAGCAGCAAGGACAGGGGGTCGAACACCGGGGAGCTGTTTTTT.

CDR3 region: CASSIRTGSRVNTEAFF. CDR3 nucleotide sequence: TGTGCCAGCAGCATACGGACAGGGAGTAGGGTGAACACTGAAGCTTTCTTT. The chain links TRBV21-1 to TRBJ1-1; the table assigns TRBD1, which was not confirmed against the DNA. TRBV21-1 is classified as a pseudogene. The CDR3 runs to 17 residues.

V usage is TRBV7-2 and J usage is TRBJ1-5; tentative D call: TRBD1 (5 bases). The V gene's germline CDR1 is SGHTA and CDR2 FQGNSA. V dropped 5 bases and J dropped 2 bases, with 10 bases sitting between them. This CDR3 is 14 amino acids long. The CDR3 is CASSRQGGNQPQHF. CDR3 bases: TGTGCCAGCAGCCGGCAGGGTGGCAATCAGCCCCAGCATTTT.

The chain recombines TRBV9 with TRBJ1-6, with D tentatively TRBD1 (6 bases). V was trimmed by 4 bases and J by 6 bases, leaving 11 bases between them. Germline V gene data show CDR1 as SGDLS and CDR2 as YYNGEE. The CDR3 is 14 amino acids. CDR3 sequence (DNA): TGTGCCAGCAGCTCACAGGGTTTTAATTCACCCCTCCACTTT. This gives the protein CASSSQGFNSPLHF.

This sequence joins TRBV29-1 and TRBJ1-2; perhaps TRBD1 as D (5 bases). Trimming pared 1 base from V and 6 bases from J, leaving 12 bases between. This CDR3 comprises 13 residues. Germline V CDR1 and CDR2: SQVTM, ANQGSEA. CDR3 nucleotide sequence: TGCAGCGTTGAAGGGGAGGGGAGGGATGGCTACACCTTC. This encodes CSVEGEGRDGYTF. The full variable domain, completed using reference TRBV29-1 and TRBJ1-2, is SAVISQKPSRDICQRGTSLTIQCQVDSQVTMMFWYRQQPGQSLTLIATANQGSEATYESGFVIDKFPISRPNLTFSTLTVSNMSPEDSSIYLCSVEGEGRDGYTFGSGTRLTVV.

V gene TRBV19 combines with J gene TRBJ1-5; D possibly corresponds to TRBD1 (5 bases). Trimming took off 6 bases at V and 0 bases at J, with 15 bases between the two ends. Per the germline V gene, CDR1 is LNHDA and CDR2 is SQIVND (reference sequence). This CDR3 is 16 amino acids long. CDR3 coding DNA: TGTGCCAGTAGCCAAGCTCAGGGCTATAGCAATCAGCCCCAGCATTTT. Translation: CASSQAQGYSNQPQHF.

This clone was detected many times. This CDR3 reads CASSLGGSNQPQHF. DNA of the CDR3: TGTGCCAGCAGCTTGGGCGGGAGCAATCAGCCCCAGCATTTT. The chain has TRBV5-4 and TRBJ1-5; D remains unclear. The V gene's germline CDR1 is SGHNT and CDR2 YYREEE (reference sequence). The CDR3 is made up of 14 amino acids. V was trimmed by 0 bases and J by 1 base, leaving 5 bases between them.

The chain couples TRBV30 to TRBJ1-2, with D maybe TRBD1 (6 bases). CDR3 length: 13 residues. The germline V gene has CDR1 GTSNPN and CDR2 SVGIG (reference sequence). V lost 1 base to trimming and J lost 5 bases, with 11 bases between them. The CDR3, as DNA: TGTGCCTGGAGTGCCGGACAGATGTATGGCTACACCTTC. Protein sequence: CAWSAGQMYGYTF.

The chain couples TRBV18 to TRBJ1-1, with TRBD1 as a possible D gene (5 bases). The CDR3 loop spans 16 amino acids. Germline V lookup: CDR1 KGHSH, CDR2 LQKENI. Trimming shortened V by 3 bases and J by 1 base, and 15 bases separated the two germline ends. The CDR3 DNA reads as TGTGCCAGCTCACCCCGTCAGGGAATACCGAACACTGAAGCTTTCTTT. This sequence encodes CASSPRQGIPNTEAFF.

The J gene is TRBJ2-1, the V gene TRBV15, with 7 bases identical to TRBD2. This CDR3 is built from 17 residues. In germline, CDR1 is LNHNV, CDR2 YYDKDF (reference sequence). V dropped 1 base and J dropped 2; count of bases not matched to a gene: 8. CDR3 residues: CATSRAQISGPYNEQFF. CDR3 nucleotides: TGTGCCACCAGCAGAGCTCAAATTAGCGGGCCCTACAATGAGCAGTTCTTC.

This rearrangement joins TRBV27 to TRBJ2-6; D unresolved. V was trimmed by 5 bases and J by 0 bases, leaving 8 bases between them. Germline V gene sequence: CDR1 MNHEY, CDR2 SMNVEV (reference sequence). The CDR3 covers 15 residues. The CDR3 sequence: CASSPEFSGANVLTF. CDR3 nucleotide sequence: TGTGCCAGCAGTCCCGAGTTCTCTGGGGCCAACGTCCTGACTTTC.

The chain employs TRBV16 and TRBJ1-1; tentatively, D is TRBD1 (6 bases). Per germline, CDR1 KGHSY and CDR2 FQNENV. The length of the CDR3 is 15 residues. The V end lost 5 bases, the J end lost 5 bases, and 18 bases lay between the germline ends. The CDR3, as DNA: TGTGCCAGCAGCAGGGGGTTGAGTTGGGAGACTGAAGCTTTCTTT. It yields the protein CASSRGLSWETEAFF.

In its sample, this clone was seen a few times. This rearrangement joins TRBV5-6 to TRBJ1-4; no reliable D call. This CDR3 has 18 amino acids. Germline CDR1 and CDR2: SGHDT and YYEEEE. V was shortened by 4 bases and J by 0 bases, with 19 bases between the two germline ends. CDR3 sequence: CASSVDRGPAATNEKLFF. DNA of the CDR3: TGTGCCAGCAGCGTGGACCGAGGGCCCGCCGCAACTAATGAAAAACTGTTTTTT.

The rearrangement joins TRBV18 to TRBJ1-2; 10 nucleotides agree with TRBD1. Germline trimming cut 6 bases from V and 7 bases from J; bases unmatched to any gene: 11. The CDR3 has 15 residues. The germline V gene has CDR1 KGHSH and CDR2 LQKENI. The CDR3 reads CASSPDPGQGSGYTF. CDR3 in DNA: TGTGCCAGCTCCCCAGATCCGGGACAGGGGAGTGGCTACACCTTC.

This clone was observed once. The rearrangement joins TRBV6-5 to TRBJ1-1; D is unclear. The germline V gene encodes CDR1 MNHEY and CDR2 SVGAGI. The V and J ends lost 5 bases and 1 base respectively, with 8 bases between them. The CDR3 is 13 amino acids. The CDR3 bases are TGTGCCAGCAGTCCCACACAGAACACTGAAGCTTTCTTT. Its translation is CASSPTQNTEAFF.

The rearrangement joins TRBV30 to TRBJ1-1, with unresolved D. With 2 bases removed from V and 0 bases from J, the gap between germline ends came to 13 bases. The germline V gene has CDR1 GTSNPN and CDR2 SVGIG (reference sequence). This CDR3 has 15 residues. The chain's CDR3 is CAWSRLRPMNTEAFF. In DNA, the CDR3 is TGTGCCTGGAGTCGTTTACGCCCTATGAACACTGAAGCTTTCTTT.

V usage is TRBV3-1 (or the pseudogene TRBV3-2) and J usage is TRBJ2-6; 9 nucleotides match TRBD1. Looked up from germline, CDR1 is LGHDT and CDR2 is YNNKEL (reference sequence). With V trimmed by 2 bases and J by 0 bases, 5 bases remained unmatched. The CDR3 is 18 amino acids. The CDR3 protein is CASSQTRDRVSGANVLTF. The CDR3 coding sequence is TGTGCCAGCAGCCAAACCCGGGACAGGGTCTCTGGGGCCAACGTCCTGACTTTC.